The 6 T cell receptor delta chains listed next were all sequenced from one sample in a study of γδ T cells in repeated Plasmodium falciparum infection. Vgamma9/Vdelta2+ and Vdelta2-negative gammadelta T cells were flow-sorted from PBMC for bulk sequencing. TCRdb reapplied CATT to the multiplex PCR reads. The sample has around 46,000 delta-chain clones, about 2% seen once. Sequenced input: gamma-delta T cells from blood. Every receptor here comes from a pool of human donors (malaria-infected and uninfected, not separated).

This clone is medium-sized by share. The identical CDR3 is also encoded by other nucleotide sequences in the sample. The V gene is TRDV3, the J gene TRDJ1; 8 bases line up with TRDD3. Germline V lookup: CDR1 TVYSNPD, CDR2 GDNSRS (reference sequence). V shed 5 bases, J shed 0 bases, and the junction held 20 bases outside the gene matches. The CDR3 runs 18 residues. CDR3 loop: CALAFRPYWGAYTDKLIF. CDR3 sequence (DNA): TGTGCCCTGGCCTTCCGGCCCTACTGGGGGGCCTACACCGATAAACTCATCTTT.

For this clone: A far larger clone is one nucleotide away, so this likely arose from a read error. Different DNA sequences within this sample yield the same CDR3. The chain has TRDV3 and TRDJ1, with 8 bases lining up with TRDD3. Assignment of the J gene here rests on matching the DNA to germline, because TCRdb gives none. This CDR3 comprises 19 residues. Germline-derived CDR1 and CDR2 are TVYSNPD and GDNSRS (reference sequence). The V and J ends lost 4 bases and 0 bases, in that order; junction bases with no gene match: 22. In nucleotides, the CDR3 is TGTGCCTCCTTTCTTCCTCCACACGGGGATACTGGATACACCGATAAACTCATCTTT. Translated: CASFLPPHGDTGYTDKLIF.

This clone appeared many times. The protein TCRdb lists belongs to a much larger clone and differs from this DNA's translation at residue 14, which points to a read error; the protein shown is made from the DNA. J is TRDJ1 and V is TRAV38-2/DV8; 11 bases align to TRDD3. Matching the DNA to germline supplied the J gene, which TCRdb does not give. From germline, CDR1 is TSESDYY and CDR2 QEAYKQQN. V lost 6 bases to trimming and J lost 0 bases; unmatched junction nucleotides: 19. This CDR3 is built from 20 residues. For the CDR3, the DNA is TGTGCTTATATAGTCCTGACTGATGGGGGATACGGGCCGCACACCGATAAACTCATCTTT. It translates to CAYIVLTDGGYGPHTDKLIF.

This clone was counted ten times or more. The chain uses TRDV1 and TRDJ1; 9 bases are a match to TRDD3. The CDR3 is 19 residues long. V lost 0 bases to trimming and J lost 1 base; unmatched junction nucleotides: 12. Germline CDR1 and CDR2: TSWWSYY and QGS. Here the CDR3 DNA reads TGTGCTCTTGGGGAACTCGCTCGGTACTGGGGGACCTCCACCGATAAACTCATCTTT. It yields the protein CALGELARYWGTSTDKLIF.

As for this clone: It is likely a read error: a sequence one base away is far more abundant. Additional DNA sequences in this sample encode the identical CDR3. The genes are TRDV1 and TRDJ1; maybe TRDD3 (5 bases). TCRdb records no J gene; here it was assigned by comparing the DNA to germline. V shed 3 bases and J shed 1 base, with 33 bases lying between them. CDR3 size: 22 residues. CDR1 TSWWSYY and CDR2 QGS come from the germline V gene. CDR3 amino acids: CALGEPYHRPGTWDRCTDKLIF. CDR3 nucleotide sequence: TGTGCTCTTGGGGAGCCCTATCATAGGCCGGGGACTTGGGATCGATGCACCGATAAACTCATCTTT.

This clone was found a few times. The protein TCRdb lists belongs to a much larger clone and differs from this DNA's translation at residue 3, which points to a read error; the protein shown is made from the DNA. The V and J genes are TRDV1 and TRDJ1; D might be TRDD3 (8 bases). The J gene, absent from TCRdb, was called here by matching the DNA to germline. The CDR3 is 22 amino acids. Germline V CDR1 and CDR2: TSWWSYY, QGS. The DNA for the CDR3 is TGTGCTCCTGGGGAACCGGTCCTTCCTGCCTACTGGGGGTTGAGTTGTACCGATAAACTCATCTTT. It yields the protein CAPGEPVLPAYWGLSCTDKLIF.